Given below is one TCR beta chain in context. The data derive from a study of human thymus T cells. Clones were read by immunoSEQ multiplex PCR, and TCRdb kept only the in-frame ones, dropping some. The sample contains about 43,000 clones, about 95% of which appear only once. The CDR3 extends over 11 amino acids. Germline lookup yields CDR1 MNHEY and CDR2 SVGAGI. This TCR came from a girl in the first two years of life with a congenital heart defect but otherwise immunologically healthy. The sequencing input was blood. V and J are TRBV6-5 and TRBJ2-7; tentative D call: TRBD2 (6 bases). CDR3 nucleotides: TGTGCGACTAGTGCCGCCTACGAGCAGTACTTC. Amino acids: CATSAAYEQYF.